Listed here is a single T cell receptor beta chain. These data belong to a study of blood T cell repertoires in COVID-19. The protocol was immunoSEQ multiplex PCR, while the TCRdb copy is restricted to in-frame clones and leaves out a portion. The sample has around 190,000 clones, about 88% seen once. Germline V lookup: CDR1 SGHTA, CDR2 FQGNSA. The CDR3 consists of 15 residues. Trimming removed 4 bases from V and 0 bases from J, with 12 bases in between. V and J are TRBV7-2 and TRBJ1-1, with D tentatively TRBD1 (6 bases). The clonotype was recovered from a woman aged 80 or older with acute or convalescent COVID-19. Material: peripheral blood. The chain's CDR3 is CASSSRGLMNTEAFF. In nucleotides, the CDR3 is TGTGCCAGCAGCTCCAGGGGTCTTATGAACACTGAAGCTTTCTTT.